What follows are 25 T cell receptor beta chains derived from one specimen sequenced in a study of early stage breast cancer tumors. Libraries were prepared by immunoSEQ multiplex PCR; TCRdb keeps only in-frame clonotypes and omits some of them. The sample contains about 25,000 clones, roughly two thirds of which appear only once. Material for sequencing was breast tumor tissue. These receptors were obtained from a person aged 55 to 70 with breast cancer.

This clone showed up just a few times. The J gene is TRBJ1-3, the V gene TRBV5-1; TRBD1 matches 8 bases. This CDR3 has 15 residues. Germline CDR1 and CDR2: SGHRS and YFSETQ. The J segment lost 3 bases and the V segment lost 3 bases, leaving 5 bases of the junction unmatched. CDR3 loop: CASSSGQGFGNTIYF. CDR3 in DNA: TGCGCCAGCAGCTCCGGACAGGGCTTTGGAAACACCATATATTTT.

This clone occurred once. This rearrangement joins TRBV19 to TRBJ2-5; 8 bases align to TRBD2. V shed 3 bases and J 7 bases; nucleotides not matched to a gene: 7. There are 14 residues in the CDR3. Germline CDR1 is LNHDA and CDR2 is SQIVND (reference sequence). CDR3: CASSIQVREATQYF. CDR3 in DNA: TGTGCCAGTAGTATTCAGGTGCGGGAGGCGACCCAGTACTTC.

The CDR3 sequence is CASSLGGSGYNEQFF. DNA of the CDR3: TGCGCCAGCAGCTTGGGGGGGAGCGGGTACAATGAGCAGTTCTTC. The chain has TRBV5-1 and TRBJ2-1; D possibly corresponds to TRBD2 (6 bases). The CDR3 sequence is 15 residues long. The V gene lost 0 bases and the J gene lost 4 bases, with 11 bases spanning the gap. Germline CDR1 is SGHRS and CDR2 is YFSETQ.

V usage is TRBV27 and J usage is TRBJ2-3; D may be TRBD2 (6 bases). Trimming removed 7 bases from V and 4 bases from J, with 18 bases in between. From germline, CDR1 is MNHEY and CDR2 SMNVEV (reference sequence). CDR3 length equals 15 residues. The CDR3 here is CASTKNMRDADTQYF. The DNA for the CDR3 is TGTGCCAGCACCAAGAACATGCGGGATGCAGATACGCAGTATTTT.

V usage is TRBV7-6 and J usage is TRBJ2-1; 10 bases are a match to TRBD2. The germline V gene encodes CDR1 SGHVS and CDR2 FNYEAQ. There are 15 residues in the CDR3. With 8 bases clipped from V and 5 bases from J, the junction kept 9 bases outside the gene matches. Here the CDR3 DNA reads TGTGCCAGCGGGCCCCCGACTAGCGGGCACAATGAGCAGTTCTTC. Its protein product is CASGPPTSGHNEQFF.

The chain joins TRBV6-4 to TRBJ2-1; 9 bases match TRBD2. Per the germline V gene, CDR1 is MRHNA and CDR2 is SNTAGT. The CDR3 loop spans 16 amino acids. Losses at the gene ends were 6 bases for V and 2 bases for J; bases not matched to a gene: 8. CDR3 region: CASSRGSGRPYNEQFF. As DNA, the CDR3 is TGTGCCAGCAGCAGGGGTAGCGGGAGACCCTACAATGAGCAGTTCTTC.

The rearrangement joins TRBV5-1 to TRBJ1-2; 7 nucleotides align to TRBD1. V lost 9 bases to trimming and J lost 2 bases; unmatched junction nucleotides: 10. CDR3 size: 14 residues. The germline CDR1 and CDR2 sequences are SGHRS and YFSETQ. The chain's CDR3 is CATTPGQQNYGYTF. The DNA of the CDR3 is TGCGCCACCACTCCGGGACAGCAGAACTATGGCTACACCTTC. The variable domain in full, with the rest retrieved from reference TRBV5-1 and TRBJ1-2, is KAGVTQTPRYLIKTRGQQVTLSCSPISGHRSVSWYQQTPGQGLQFLFEYFSETQRNKGNFPGRFSGRQFSNSRSEMNVSTLELGDSALYLCATTPGQQNYGYTFGSGTRLTVV.

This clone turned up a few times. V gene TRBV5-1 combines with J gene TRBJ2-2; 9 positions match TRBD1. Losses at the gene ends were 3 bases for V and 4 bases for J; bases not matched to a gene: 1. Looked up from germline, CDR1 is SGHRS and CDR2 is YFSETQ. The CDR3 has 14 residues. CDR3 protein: CASSWTGVTGELFF. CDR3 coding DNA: TGCGCCAGCAGCTGGACAGGGGTCACCGGGGAGCTGTTTTTT.

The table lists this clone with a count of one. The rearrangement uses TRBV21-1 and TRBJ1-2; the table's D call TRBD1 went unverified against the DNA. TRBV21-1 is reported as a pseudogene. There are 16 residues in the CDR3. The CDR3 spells CASSKGAGEINYGYTF. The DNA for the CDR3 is TGTGCCAGCAGCAAAGGGGCAGGCGAGATTAACTATGGCTACACCTTC.

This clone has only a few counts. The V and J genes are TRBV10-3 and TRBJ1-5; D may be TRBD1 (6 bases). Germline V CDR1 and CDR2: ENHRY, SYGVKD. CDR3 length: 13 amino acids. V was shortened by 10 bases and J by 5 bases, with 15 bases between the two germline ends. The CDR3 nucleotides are TGTGCCACCCACGGGGCAGGGGATCAGCCCCAGCATTTT. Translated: CATHGAGDQPQHF.

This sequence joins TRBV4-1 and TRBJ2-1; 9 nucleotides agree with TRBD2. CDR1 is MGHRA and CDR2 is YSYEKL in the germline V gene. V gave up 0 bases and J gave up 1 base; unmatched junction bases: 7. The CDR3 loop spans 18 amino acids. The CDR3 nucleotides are TGCGCCAGCAGCCAAGATACCAGCCTAGCGGGATCCTACAATGAGCAGTTCTTC. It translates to CASSQDTSLAGSYNEQFF.

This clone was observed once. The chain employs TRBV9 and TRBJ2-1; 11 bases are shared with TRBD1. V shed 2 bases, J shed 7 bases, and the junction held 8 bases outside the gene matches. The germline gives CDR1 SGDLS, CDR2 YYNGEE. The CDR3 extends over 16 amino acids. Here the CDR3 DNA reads TGTGCCAGCAGCGTTCCACCGGGACAGGGGGTAAATGAGCAGTTCTTC. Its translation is CASSVPPGQGVNEQFF.

In nucleotides, the CDR3 is TGTGCCAGCAGCTTGGTACTAGCGGGAAACAATGAGCAGTTCTTC. Amino acid sequence: CASSLVLAGNNEQFF. This chain links TRBV5-6 with TRBJ2-1; TRBD2 matches at 10 bases. Germline CDR1 is SGHDT and CDR2 is YYEEEE. Germline trimming cut 0 bases from V and 5 bases from J; bases unmatched to any gene: 2. The CDR3 has 15 residues.

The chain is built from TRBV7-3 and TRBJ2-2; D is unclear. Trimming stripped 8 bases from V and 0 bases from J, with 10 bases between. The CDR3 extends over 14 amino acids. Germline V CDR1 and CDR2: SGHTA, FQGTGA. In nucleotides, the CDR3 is TGTGCCAGCTCGTGGAGATCGAACACCGGGGAGCTGTTTTTT. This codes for CASSWRSNTGELFF.

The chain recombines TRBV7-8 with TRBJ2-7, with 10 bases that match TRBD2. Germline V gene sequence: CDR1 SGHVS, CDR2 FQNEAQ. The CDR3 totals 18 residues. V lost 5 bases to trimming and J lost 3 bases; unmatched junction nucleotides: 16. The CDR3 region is CASSERTSGWGGDYEQYF. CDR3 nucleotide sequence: TGTGCCAGCAGCGAAAGGACTAGCGGTTGGGGGGGGGACTACGAGCAGTACTTC.

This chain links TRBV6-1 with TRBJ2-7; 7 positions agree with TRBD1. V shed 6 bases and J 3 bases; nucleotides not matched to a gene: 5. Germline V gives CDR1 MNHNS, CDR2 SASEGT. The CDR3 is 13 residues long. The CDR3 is CASRPGQSYEQYF. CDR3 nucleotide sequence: TGTGCCAGCAGACCGGGACAGAGCTACGAGCAGTACTTC.

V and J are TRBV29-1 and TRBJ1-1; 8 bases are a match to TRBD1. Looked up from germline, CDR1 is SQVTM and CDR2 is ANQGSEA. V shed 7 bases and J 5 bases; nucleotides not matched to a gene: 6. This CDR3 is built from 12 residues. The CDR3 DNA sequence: TGCAGCGCCACAGGGGACAGGACTGAAGCTTTCTTT. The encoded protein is CSATGDRTEAFF.

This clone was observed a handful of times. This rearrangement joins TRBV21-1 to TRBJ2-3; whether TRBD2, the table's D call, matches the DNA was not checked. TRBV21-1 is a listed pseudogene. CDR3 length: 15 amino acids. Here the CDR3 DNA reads TGTGCCAGCAGCAAGGAGCTCTACCCCACAGATACGCAGTATTTT. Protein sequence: CASSKELYPTDTQYF.

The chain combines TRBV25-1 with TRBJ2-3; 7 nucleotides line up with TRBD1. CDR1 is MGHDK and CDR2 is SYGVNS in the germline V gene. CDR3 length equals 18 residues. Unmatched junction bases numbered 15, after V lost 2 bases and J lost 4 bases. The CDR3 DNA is TGTGCCAGCAGTGAACAGGTCCCCCGCAGGGGGAGCCCAGATACGCAGTATTTT. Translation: CASSEQVPRRGSPDTQYF.

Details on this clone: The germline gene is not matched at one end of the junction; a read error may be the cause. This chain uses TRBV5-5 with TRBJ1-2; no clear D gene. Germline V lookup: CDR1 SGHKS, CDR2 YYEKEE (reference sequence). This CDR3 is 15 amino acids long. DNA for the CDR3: TGTGCCAGCAGCTTGGCCGCGGGGTCTAACTACGGCTACACCTTC. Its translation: CASSLAAGSNYGYTF.

The CDR3 loop reads CSAKPGQGTDTQYF. The CDR3 nucleotides are TGCAGCGCTAAACCGGGACAGGGAACAGATACGCAGTATTTT. The chain combines TRBV29-1 with TRBJ2-3; TRBD1 matches 9 bases. The CDR3 consists of 14 residues. Germline lookup yields CDR1 SQVTM and CDR2 ANQGSEA. V shed 7 bases, J shed 3 bases, and the junction held 8 bases outside the gene matches.

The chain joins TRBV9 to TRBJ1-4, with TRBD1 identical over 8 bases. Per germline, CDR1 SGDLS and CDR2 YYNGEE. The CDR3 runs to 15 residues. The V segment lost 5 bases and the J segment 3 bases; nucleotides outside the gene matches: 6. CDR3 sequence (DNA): TGTGCCAGCAGTAAGCAGGGGGCTTCTAATGAAAAACTGTTTTTT. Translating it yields CASSKQGASNEKLFF.

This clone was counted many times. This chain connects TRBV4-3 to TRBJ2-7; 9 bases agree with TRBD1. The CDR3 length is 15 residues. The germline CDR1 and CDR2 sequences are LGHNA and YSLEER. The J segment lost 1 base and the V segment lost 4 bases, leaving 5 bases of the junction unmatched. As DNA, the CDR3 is TGCGCCAGCAGCCGAGGACAGGGGCAGTCCTACGAGCAGTACTTC. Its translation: CASSRGQGQSYEQYF.

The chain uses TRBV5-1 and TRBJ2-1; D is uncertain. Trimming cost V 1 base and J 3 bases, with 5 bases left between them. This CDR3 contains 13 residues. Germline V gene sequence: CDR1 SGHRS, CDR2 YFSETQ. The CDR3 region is CASSLTSYNEQFF. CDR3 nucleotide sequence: TGCGCCAGCAGCTTGACAAGCTACAATGAGCAGTTCTTC.

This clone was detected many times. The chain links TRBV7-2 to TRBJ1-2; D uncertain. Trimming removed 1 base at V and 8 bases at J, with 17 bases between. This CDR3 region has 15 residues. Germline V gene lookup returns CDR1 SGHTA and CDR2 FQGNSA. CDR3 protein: CASSLEPRSVGGYTF. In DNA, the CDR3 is TGTGCCAGCAGCTTAGAGCCGCGCAGTGTGGGCGGCTACACCTTC.